Listed below are T cell receptor beta chains from one sample, sequenced in a study of shared clonotypes between healthy human individuals. TCRdb's table, derived via immunoSEQ multiplex PCR, lists solely in-frame clones and lacks some. The table includes under 700,000 clones, around 95% detected once. Sample: naive CD8+ T cells sorted from blood. The receptor source for this set is a woman under 40 in good health. Each CDR3 is given with its conserved first and last residue. Each record gives: V gene, clone size, D gene, J gene, CDR3 DNA, CDR3 protein. A D gene is named only where the DNA matches it firmly. Size is stated for part of the rows, as once, few or many counts, or as a class when the clone is expanded.

TRBV21-1,NA,NA,TRBJ2-7,TGTGCCAGTGCGGGGCGTAGGAACGAGCAGTACTTC,CASAGRRNEQYF
TRBV28,NA,TRBD2,TRBJ2-5,TGTGCCAGCAGTTTATACCAGCGGGAAGCCGGGGGGGAGACCCAGTACTTC,CASSLYQREAGGETQYF
TRBV25-1,NA,NA,TRBJ1-4,TGTGCCAGCAGTCTAGTGAACGGACAGTGGGCAACTAATGAAAAACTGTTTTTT,CASSLVNGQWATNEKLFF
TRBV2,NA,NA,TRBJ1-5,TGTGCCAGCAGTCTCCCCGACGGAAGTAATCAGCCCCAGCATTTT,CASSLPDGSNQPQHF
TRBV28,NA,NA,TRBJ1-5,TGTGCCAGCAGTTTTTATCGCGGGGATCAGCCCCAGCATTTT,CASSFYRGDQPQHF
TRBV28,NA,NA,TRBJ2-3,TGTGCCAGCAGTTTATCCCTACGGTGGGTAGATACGCAGTATTTT,CASSLSLRWVDTQYF
TRBV19,NA,NA,TRBJ2-7,TGTGCCAGTAGTGATCGGGGGACTCCTTCTACCGAGCAGTACTTC,CASSDRGTPSTEQYF
TRBV5-4,NA,NA,TRBJ2-7,TGTGCCAGCAGCTTTGCAGGGATCGTCTACGAGCAGTACTTC,CASSFAGIVYEQYF
TRBV27,NA,NA,TRBJ2-7,TGTGCCAGCAGTTTATCGGGGGGACAGAGCTACGAGCAGTACTTC,CASSLSGGQSYEQYF
TRBV27,NA,NA,TRBJ2-7,TGTGCCAGCAAACAGGGAACCGGCTATGAGCAGTACTTC,CASKQGTGYEQYF
TRBV6-1,NA,NA,TRBJ1-1,TGTGCCAGCAGGGCTGAAGGAGGGAGGACTGAAGCTTTCTTT,CASRAEGGRTEAFF
TRBV29-1,NA,NA,TRBJ1-1,TGCAGCGTTCTTGAGGGATTCAGGCCGAACACTGAAGCTTTCTTT,CSVLEGFRPNTEAFF
TRBV11-2,NA,TRBD2,TRBJ2-5,TGTGCCAGCAGCTTAGAAACTAGCGGGAGGTACCAAGAGACCCAGTACTTC,CASSLETSGRYQETQYF
TRBV7-2,once,TRBD2,TRBJ2-7,TGTGCCAGCAGCGGTCGGACTAGCGGGAGTAGTTACGAGCAGTACTTC,CASSGRTSGSSYEQYF
TRBV28,NA,NA,TRBJ1-5,TGTGCCAGCAGGCTCCGGGAGGCCTCCGCTAATCAGCCCCAGCATTTT,CASRLREASANQPQHF
TRBV19,NA,NA,TRBJ1-5,TGTGCCACCTCTATTTGGGATAGCAATCAGCCCCAGCATTTT,CATSIWDSNQPQHF
TRBV19,few,TRBD1,TRBJ1-5,TGTGCCAGTACCCCTGGGACAGCTTATAGCAATCAGCCCCAGCATTTT,CASTPGTAYSNQPQHF
TRBV28,NA,NA,TRBJ2-7,TGTGCCAGCAGCCTCGGTACCTACGAGCAGTACTTC,CASSLGTYEQYF
TRBV10-3,NA,NA,TRBJ2-1,TGTGCCATCAGCTGGTCTGAAGCCTCAGCCTTCTCCTACAATGAGCAGTTCTTC,CAISWSEASAFSYNEQFF
TRBV6-5,once,TRBD1,TRBJ1-2,TGTGCCAGCAGTTCGGGGGGGACAGGGATCTATGGCTACACCTTC,CASSSGGTGIYGYTF
TRBV27,NA,NA,TRBJ1-1,TGTGCCAGCAGTACGACACAGAGAGGAACTGAAGCTTTCTTT,CASSTTQRGTEAFF
TRBV27,NA,TRBD1,TRBJ1-2,TGTGCCAGCAGTTTAGTCGGGACAGGTTTGGGTGGCTACACCTTC,CASSLVGTGLGGYTF
TRBV6-5,NA,NA,TRBJ1-2,TGTGCCAGCAGTTACTCATCGGAGGGTACCACCTCAGGCTACACCTTC,CASSYSSEGTTSGYTF
TRBV2,NA,TRBD2,TRBJ2-4,TGTGCCAGCAAAGTGACTAGCGGGAGCGAGGCCAAAAACATTCAGTACTTC,CASKVTSGSEAKNIQYF
TRBV7-9,NA,TRBD1,TRBJ2-7,TGTGCCAGCAGCTACCGGGACAGGGAAGGATACGAGCAGTACTTC,CASSYRDREGYEQYF
TRBV29-1,NA,NA,TRBJ2-7,TGCAGCGTTGTAGGTGTAGGTCGCGAGCAGTACTTC,CSVVGVGREQYF
TRBV6-1,NA,NA,TRBJ1-2,TGTGCCAGCACCCGGGACACGTTCTATGGCTACACCTTC,CASTRDTFYGYTF
TRBV7-2,once,NA,TRBJ1-2,TGTGCCAGCAGCGCCCCCCGGACACAGCTTCCCTATGGCTACACCTTC,CASSAPRTQLPYGYTF
TRBV7-9,NA,NA,TRBJ2-1,TGTGCCAGCAGCCTGCTGCCCATTTTGGATGAGCAGTTCTTC,CASSLLPILDEQFF
TRBV11-2,NA,TRBD1,TRBJ2-2,TGTGCCAGCAGCTTCCCCGGACAGGTCAAGGCCGGGGAGCTGTTTTTT,CASSFPGQVKAGELFF
TRBV27,NA,TRBD1,TRBJ2-7,TGTGCCAGCAGTTTCTCCGGACAGGCCCACGAGCAGTACTTC,CASSFSGQAHEQYF
TRBV5-1,NA,NA,TRBJ1-1,TGCGCCAGCAGCTTGGATGGCAGCTTGAACACTGAAGCTTTCTTT,CASSLDGSLNTEAFF
TRBV27,NA,TRBD1,TRBJ1-5,TGTGCCAGCAGGGCAGGGGGGGATAGCAATCAGCCCCAGCATTTT,CASRAGGDSNQPQHF
TRBV28,NA,NA,TRBJ2-7,TGTGCCAGCAGTTACTTAGGGGGGCTTAGCTCCTACGAGCAGTACTTC,CASSYLGGLSSYEQYF
TRBV6-5,NA,NA,TRBJ1-5,TGTGCCAGCAGCGGCCTAGACAGCAATCAGCCCCAGCATTTT,CASSGLDSNQPQHF
TRBV7-2,NA,TRBD1,TRBJ1-2,TGTGCCAGCAGCCCACCTGGACAGGGCTTCTATGGCTACACCTTC,CASSPPGQGFYGYTF
TRBV23-1,NA,NA,TRBJ2-7,TGCGCCAGCAGTTCCCGTAGCCTTGGCGATAGCGACGAGCAGTACTTC,CASSSRSLGDSDEQYF
TRBV19,NA,NA,TRBJ2-7,TGTGCCAGTAGTTTCGCGGTTTCCTACGAGCAGTACTTC,CASSFAVSYEQYF
TRBV27,NA,TRBD2,TRBJ2-3,TGTGCCAGCAGTTCGGGGACTAGCGGGAGGGATACGCAGTATTTT,CASSSGTSGRDTQYF
TRBV9,NA,NA,TRBJ2-2,TGTGCCAGCAGCGTCGCTTGGGACACCCTGGAGCTGTTTTTT,CASSVAWDTLELFF
TRBV28,NA,NA,TRBJ2-7,TGTGCCAGCAGTTTTGGCAGGGTCGGGTACGAGCAGTACTTC,CASSFGRVGYEQYF
TRBV29-1,NA,NA,TRBJ1-1,TGCAGCGTTGAAGATTGGGGTCTAGGCACTGAAGCTTTCTTT,CSVEDWGLGTEAFF
TRBV29-1,few,NA,TRBJ1-2,TGCAGCGTTGAGACTGAGGGGGGCGCCAACTATGGCTACACCTTC,CSVETEGGANYGYTF
TRBV7-9,NA,NA,TRBJ1-1,TGTGCCAGCGGTGGGGGGCGCCCTTTCTTT,CASGGGRPFF
TRBV27,NA,TRBD1,TRBJ1-5,TGTGCCAGCAGTTTATACGGGACAGGGGGCAATCAGCCCCAGCATTTT,CASSLYGTGGNQPQHF
TRBV30,NA,NA,TRBJ2-3,TGTGCCTGGAGACGGACAGCCTGGGGTTTTTTTGACGATACGCAGTATTTT,CAWRRTAWGFFDDTQYF